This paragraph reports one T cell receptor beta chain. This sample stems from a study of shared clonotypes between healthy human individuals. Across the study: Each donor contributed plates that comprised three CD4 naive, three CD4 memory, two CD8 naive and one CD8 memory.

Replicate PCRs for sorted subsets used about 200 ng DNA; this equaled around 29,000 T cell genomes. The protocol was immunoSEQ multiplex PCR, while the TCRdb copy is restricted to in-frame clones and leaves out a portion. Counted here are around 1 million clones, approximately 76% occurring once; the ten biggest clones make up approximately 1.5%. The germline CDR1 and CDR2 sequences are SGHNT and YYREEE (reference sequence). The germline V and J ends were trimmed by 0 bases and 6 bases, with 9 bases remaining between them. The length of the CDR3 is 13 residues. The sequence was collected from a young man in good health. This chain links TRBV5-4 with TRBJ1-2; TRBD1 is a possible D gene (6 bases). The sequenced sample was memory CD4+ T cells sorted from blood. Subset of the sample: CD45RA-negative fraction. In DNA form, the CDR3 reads TGTGCCAGCAGCTTGGGAGCAGGGGATGGCTACACCTTC. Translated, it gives CASSLGAGDGYTF.